These 14 T cell receptor beta chains came from one sample sequenced in a study of shared clonotypes between healthy human individuals. Measured with immunoSEQ multiplex PCR; TCRdb has only the in-frame clones, and not every one. The data hold about 490,000 clones, with around 80% observed a single time. The source material was PBMCs. All receptors come from a woman between 35 and 50 years old in good health. Some clones in this sample may be carry-over from other donors' samples.

The rearrangement joins TRBV9 to TRBJ2-7; the D is unclear. The CDR3 spans 13 residues. Germline V gene lookup returns CDR1 SGDLS and CDR2 YYNGEE. V was clipped by 3 bases and J by 6 bases, with 13 bases between them. CDR3 nucleotides: TGTGCCAGCAGCGGTGGTATTCTGGGCGAGCAGTACTTC. Translated, it gives CASSGGILGEQYF.

In the case of this clone: It is likely a read error: a sequence one base away is far more abundant. Other DNA sequences from this sample encode an identical CDR3 as well. This chain uses TRBV27 with TRBJ2-1, with TRBD1 as a possible D gene (5 bases). The CDR3 consists of 15 residues. Germline loops: CDR1 MNHEY, CDR2 SMNVEV (reference sequence). The V gene lost 5 bases and the J gene lost 3 bases, with 14 bases spanning the gap. CDR3: CASSPRQGFYNEQFF. The CDR3 DNA follows: TGTGCCAGCAGTCCCCGGCAGGGTTTCTACAATGAGCAGTTCTTC.

CDR3 sequence: CATSPRTGGNQPQHF. The CDR3 DNA reads as TGTGCCACCTCGCCCCGGACAGGGGGCAATCAGCCCCAGCATTTT. The V call is TRBV19, the J call TRBJ1-5, with 9 positions matching TRBD1. Trimming cost V 10 bases and J 2 bases; bases outside gene matches: 9. CDR1 and CDR2 (germline): LNHDA, SQIVND (reference sequence). This CDR3 spans 15 amino acids.

Written as DNA, the CDR3 is TGTGCCAGCAGCTTGACAGGGGGCAAAGGAAACACCATATATTTT. It codes for CASSLTGGKGNTIYF. The chain uses TRBV6-5 and TRBJ1-3, with 10 bases lining up with TRBD1. J lost 4 bases, V lost 6 bases, and 6 bases had no gene match. CDR3 length equals 15 residues. Germline assignment: CDR1 MNHEY and CDR2 SVGAGI.

A remark on this clone: In this CDR3 the conserved last residue, phenylalanine or tryptophan, is missing, so a read error is likely. This chain connects TRBV11-2 to TRBJ2-7; maybe TRBD2 (6 bases). The V gene's germline CDR1 is SGHAT and CDR2 FQNNGV. V was pared by 1 base and J by 0 bases, with 10 bases between. The CDR3 runs to 15 residues. CDR3 in DNA: TGTGCCAGCAGCTTAGTGGCGGGAACCTCCTACGAGCAGTACCTC. This encodes CASSLVAGTSYEQYL.

CDR3 sequence: CASKAGVRSSDEQFF. The CDR3, as DNA: TGTGCCAGTAAGGCGGGAGTTAGAAGCTCGGATGAGCAGTTCTTC. The chain employs TRBV19 and TRBJ2-1; 7 bases are shared with TRBD2. The CDR3 spans 15 residues. CDR1 and CDR2 (germline): LNHDA, SQIVND (reference sequence). The V segment lost 7 bases and the J segment 8 bases; nucleotides outside the gene matches: 14.

The chain carries TRBV10-3 and TRBJ1-2, with 7 bases identical to TRBD1. CDR3 size: 14 residues. Germline V gene sequence: CDR1 ENHRY, CDR2 SYGVKD. Trimming cost V 4 bases and J 4 bases; bases outside gene matches: 6. CDR3 residues: CAISVEGATYGYTF. The CDR3 DNA is TGTGCCATCAGTGTGGAGGGGGCGACCTATGGCTACACCTTC.

Turning to this clone: With a much larger clone just one base away, this may be a read error. The same CDR3 is also encoded by other DNA sequences in this sample. The chain carries TRBV28 and TRBJ1-2, with 7 bases aligning to TRBD1. V lost 6 bases, J lost 2 bases, and 3 bases stayed unmatched. CDR3 length: 13 amino acids. Germline CDR1 reads MDHEN; CDR2 reads SYDVKM. Here the CDR3 reads CASSQGQNYGYTF. CDR3 coding DNA: TGTGCCAGCAGCCAGGGACAGAACTATGGCTACACCTTC.

This clone was found a few times. The V and J genes are TRBV30 and TRBJ2-5, with 10 bases fitting TRBD2. J lost 1 base, V lost 7 bases, and 6 bases had no gene match. Per the germline V gene, CDR1 is GTSNPN and CDR2 is SVGIG (reference sequence). The CDR3 is 14 amino acids. The DNA for the CDR3 is TGTGCCTTTAGCAGACTAGCGGGCCAAGAGACCCAGTACTTC. Residues: CAFSRLAGQETQYF.

The rearrangement uses TRBV27 and TRBJ2-7, with a tentative D call TRBD2 (6 bases). Germline-derived CDR1 and CDR2 are MNHEY and SMNVEV (reference sequence). Trimming removed 3 bases from V and 7 bases from J, with 19 bases in between. This CDR3 comprises 15 residues. The CDR3 protein is CASSFNAAGTGEQYF. As DNA, the CDR3 is TGTGCCAGCAGTTTCAACGCGGCGGGAACTGGTGAGCAGTACTTC.

This clone was counted only a few times. This sequence joins TRBV27 and TRBJ1-2; no definite D call. Germline loops: CDR1 MNHEY, CDR2 SMNVEV (reference sequence). Trimming shortened V by 3 bases and J by 1 base, and 9 bases separated the two germline ends. CDR3 size: 14 residues. The CDR3 nucleotides are TGTGCCAGCAGTTTCGTCGGGAGTAACTATGGCTACACCTTC. It specifies CASSFVGSNYGYTF.

The genes are TRBV7-6 and TRBJ2-1; TRBD2 agrees at 12 bases. Germline V gene lookup returns CDR1 SGHVS and CDR2 FNYEAQ. CDR3 length equals 14 residues. The junction had 11 bases not matched to a gene; V was cut back by 5 bases and J by 15 bases. Here the CDR3 DNA reads TGTGCCAGCAGCCAAACTAGCGGGAGGCCCTATATGTTCTTC. This codes for CASSQTSGRPYMFF. Filled out from reference TRBV7-6 and TRBJ2-1, the complete variable domain reads GAGVSQSPRYKVTKRGQDVALRCDPISGHVSLYWYRQALGQGPEFLTYFNYEAQQDKSGLPNDRFSAERPEGSISTLTIQRTEQRDSAMYRCASSQTSGRPYMFFGPGTRLTVL.

The chain joins TRBV4-2 to TRBJ2-7; the match to TRBD1 covers 10 bases. The CDR3 runs 16 residues. Germline V gene sequence: CDR1 LGHNA, CDR2 YNFKEQ. V shed 3 bases and J 7 bases; nucleotides not matched to a gene: 12. CDR3 loop: CASSQRTGTGAGEQYF. The CDR3 nucleotides read TGTGCCAGCAGCCAGAGAACCGGGACAGGGGCAGGGGAGCAGTACTTC.

This sequence joins TRBV10-3 and TRBJ2-1; 10 nucleotides align to TRBD2. The J segment lost 5 bases and the V segment lost 6 bases, leaving 7 bases of the junction unmatched. The CDR3 length is 15 residues. Germline CDR1 reads ENHRY; CDR2 reads SYGVKD. CDR3 residues: CAIREGLANNNEQFF. The CDR3 DNA is TGTGCCATCAGGGAGGGACTAGCGAATAACAATGAGCAGTTCTTC.